This TCR beta chain was sequenced during a study of technical replicates of blood from several donors. Only in-frame clones appear in the TCRdb table, and some are missing; sequencing was by immunoSEQ multiplex PCR. The sample has under 85,000 clones, 93% seen once. The CDR3 is made up of 13 amino acids. The trim removed 10 bases at V and 2 bases at J, leaving 8 bases unmatched. The germline CDR1 and CDR2 sequences are MDHEN and SYDVKM. The sequence was obtained from a human donor in good health. Sequenced input: T cells isolated from PBMCs. The chain couples TRBV28 to TRBJ2-7; TRBD2 aligns across 7 bases. The CDR3 sequence is CATATSSAYEQYF. Written as DNA, the CDR3 is TGTGCCACCGCGACTAGCTCGGCCTACGAGCAGTACTTC.